This is a list of T cell receptor beta chains from one sample in a study. MiXCR, applied by TCRdb to the 5' RACE reads, yields one record per CDR3 protein. The data contain 3,000 or so distinct CDR3 sequences, 6% to 8.5% of them seen just once; the ten biggest clones take up almost 6.5%. Sequenced material: total memory T cells from blood PBMCs. These receptor sequences come from a female donor with HIV. Each CDR3 is given with its conserved first and last residue. Fields, in order: clone size, J gene, V gene, D gene, CDR3 DNA, CDR3 protein. A D gene is named only where the DNA matches it firmly. Size values are once, few and many counts, or a class for expanded clones, and some rows have none.

>-|TRBJ2-3|TRBV9|TRBD1
TGTGCCAGCAGCGTAGATGAGGGGGCAACAGATACGCAGTATTTT
CASSVDEGATDTQYF
>medium-sized|TRBJ1-5|TRBV6-1|-
TGTGCCAGCAGTGAGATCGATCAGCCCCAGCATTTT
CASSEIDQPQHF
>few|TRBJ1-2|TRBV12-3/TRBV12-4|-
TGTGCCAGCAGTCAAAACGGGGCTAACTATGGCTACACCTTC
CASSQNGANYGYTF
>-|TRBJ1-2|TRBV11-2|-
TGTGCCAGCAGCCCACAGGCGGATTATGGCTACACCTTC
CASSPQADYGYTF
>large|TRBJ1-2|TRBV12-2|-
TGTGCAAGTCGCGAAACGGGACCGGCCCTTCATGGCTACACCTTC
CASRETGPALHGYTF
>medium-sized|TRBJ2-1|TRBV11-3|-
TGTGCCAGCAGCCCCGGGGGTGGGGGCAATGAGCAGTTCTTC
CASSPGGGGNEQFF
>few|TRBJ1-1|TRBV10-3|-
TGTGCCACCACCCTAGGGGCGAACACTGAAGCTTTCTTT
CATTLGANTEAFF
>medium-sized|TRBJ1-1|TRBV7-9|-
TGTGCCAGCAGCTTTTCTGATACCGGGGGCACTGAAGCTTTCTTT
CASSFSDTGGTEAFF
>-|TRBJ1-1|TRBV10-3|-
TGTGCCACCAAGGAGTCCCCCGCGAACACTGAAGCTTTCTTT
CATKESPANTEAFF
>medium-sized|TRBJ1-2|TRBV20-1|TRBD1
TGCAGTGCCCTCTACAGGGGACTTGGCTACACCTTC
CSALYRGLGYTF
>medium-sized|TRBJ2-3|TRBV6-9|TRBD2
TGTGCCAGCAGTTATTGTCATCGGTGTCCTAGCGGGGGTTCCACAGATACGCAGTATTTT
CASSYCHRCPSGGSTDTQYF
>medium-sized|TRBJ2-5|TRBV7-8|TRBD2
TGTGCCAGCAGTTTAGGGACTAGCGGCCAAGAGACCCAGTACTTC
CASSLGTSGQETQYF
>-|TRBJ2-5|TRBV10-1|-
TGCGCCAGCAGTTCCGGGACGTTGGGGGAGACCCAGTACTTC
CASSSGTLGETQYF
>medium-sized|TRBJ2-2|TRBV6-1|-
TGTGCCAGCAGGACGGACAGAAACACCGGGGAGCTGTTTTTT
CASRTDRNTGELFF
>-|TRBJ2-3|TRBV7-9|-
TGTGCCAGCAGCTTAAGGGAGGATACGCAGTATTTT
CASSLREDTQYF
>large|TRBJ1-2|TRBV10-3|-
TGTGCCATCAGCCCCTCATGGGGCAGCAATAACTATGGCTACACCTTC
CAISPSWGSNNYGYTF
>medium-sized|TRBJ1-5|TRBV7-6|TRBD1
TGTGCCAGTAGCCTCGGACAGGGCAATCAGCCCCAGCATTTT
CASSLGQGNQPQHF
>medium-sized|TRBJ1-2|TRBV5-6|-
TGTGCCAGCAGCTTGGCAGGGACGGGCTATGGCTACACCTTC
CASSLAGTGYGYTF
>-|TRBJ2-1|TRBV20-1|TRBD2
TGCAGTGCCAAGACCTTAGCGGGGGCTCGTTACAATGAGCAGTTCTTC
CSAKTLAGARYNEQFF
>medium-sized|TRBJ2-1|TRBV15|TRBD1
TGTGCCACCAGCAGCGAGAAACCAGGGGGTTCCTACAATGAGCAGTTCTTC
CATSSEKPGGSYNEQFF
>medium-sized|TRBJ1-1|TRBV15|-
TGTGCCACCGCTAGCGGGTGGGCTGAAGCTTTCTTT
CATASGWAEAFF
>-|TRBJ1-1|TRBV15|-
TGTGCCACCAGCAGAGATTGGCCAGGGTCCACTGAAGCTTTCTTT
CATSRDWPGSTEAFF
>few|TRBJ1-3|TRBV6-5|-
TGTGCCAGCAGTTACACCGGGGCAGGAAACACCATATATTTT
CASSYTGAGNTIYF
>-|TRBJ1-1|TRBV20-1|-
TGCAGTGCTAGAGAGGGCGGGGGGACTGAAGCTTTCTTT
CSAREGGGTEAFF
>medium-sized|TRBJ1-1|TRBV30|-
TGTGCCTGGAGTGTTGAGGACCCGGGCCCTGAAGCTTTCTTT
CAWSVEDPGPEAFF
>medium-sized|TRBJ2-1|TRBV10-3|-
TGTGCCGTGGAGTCCAGATTTGAGCAGTTCTTC
CAVESRFEQFF
>medium-sized|TRBJ2-5|TRBV7-2|-
TGTGCCAGCAGCTTAACCCAAGAGACCCAGTACTTC
CASSLTQETQYF
>medium-sized|TRBJ1-6|TRBV10-3|-
TGTGCCACCCAGTGGGCCGGGGCCAATTCACCCCTCCACTTT
CATQWAGANSPLHF
>medium-sized|TRBJ1-2|TRBV7-2|TRBD1
TGTGCCAGCAGCCCCCGGCGGCCCGGGACAGGGGGCAATGGCTACACCTTC
CASSPRRPGTGGNGYTF
>medium-sized|TRBJ2-2|TRBV12-3/TRBV12-4|TRBD2
TGTGCCAGCAGTTTAAACCTAGCGGGGCTCGCGGTTGCCGGGGAGCTGTTTTTT
CASSLNLAGLAVAGELFF
>medium-sized|TRBJ1-5|TRBV19|-
TGTGCCAGTTCCAGAGTCGGACTCTATCAGCCCCAGCATTTT
CASSRVGLYQPQHF
>-|TRBJ2-6|TRBV5-1|-
TGCGCCAGCAGAGGGACGGAATCTGGGGCCAACGTCCTGACTTTC
CASRGTESGANVLTF
>medium-sized|TRBJ2-5|TRBV29-1|TRBD1
TGCAGCGTTGAAGGGACAGGGTTTGAGACCCAGTACTTC
CSVEGTGFETQYF
>medium-sized|TRBJ1-2|TRBV4-3|TRBD1
TGCGCCAGCAGCCAAGATGAAGGGACAGGGGGCCGCTATGGCTACACCTTC
CASSQDEGTGGRYGYTF
>-|TRBJ1-1|TRBV15|TRBD1
TGTGTCACCAGCAGGACAGGGGGCTATGCTGAAGCTTTCTTT
CVTSRTGGYAEAFF
>medium-sized|TRBJ1-1|TRBV15|-
TGTGCCACCAGCAGAGATTATGCCCTGAACACTGAAGCTTTCTTT
CATSRDYALNTEAFF
>few|TRBJ1-2|TRBV7-6|TRBD1
TGTGCCAGCAGTGGAAGCCCGGGACAGGGGGTGGATGGCTACACCTTC
CASSGSPGQGVDGYTF
>-|TRBJ1-2|TRBV29-1|-
TGCAGCGTTGAAGAATCGAGGGGAGGTGGCTACACCTTC
CSVEESRGGGYTF
>-|TRBJ1-5|TRBV6-1|-
TGTGCCAGCAGTAGCAGTGCGGGCCAGCCCCAGCATTTT
CASSSSAGQPQHF
>medium-sized|TRBJ2-1|TRBV4-2|-
TGTGCCAGCAGCCAAGAACTGAATGAGCAGTTCTTC
CASSQELNEQFF
>-|TRBJ1-2|TRBV30|-
TGTGCCTGGAGTGTCGGCAGGGTCTATGGCTACACCTTC
CAWSVGRVYGYTF
>medium-sized|TRBJ1-3|TRBV4-1|-
TGCGCCAGCAGTTTAATCGTCGGACAGGGAAACACCATATATTTT
CASSLIVGQGNTIYF
>-|TRBJ1-1|TRBV13|-
TGTGCCAGCAGCCGCCGGGTAGGGGGCACTGAAGCTTTCTTT
CASSRRVGGTEAFF
>medium-sized|TRBJ1-2|TRBV20-1|-
TGCAGTGCAAGGACAGCCCGTGGCTACACCTTC
CSARTARGYTF
>medium-sized|TRBJ1-1|TRBV3-1|-
TGTGCCAGCAGCCAAGAGGTGAAGAACACTGAAGCTTTCTTT
CASSQEVKNTEAFF
>medium-sized|TRBJ1-1|TRBV4-2|-
TGTGCCAGCAGCCAAGTCGGGTCTTGGGGGGACACTGAAGCTTTCTTT
CASSQVGSWGDTEAFF
>medium-sized|TRBJ1-1|TRBV15|-
TGTGCCACCAGCACATCCGGGGGCACTGAAGCTTTCTTT
CATSTSGGTEAFF
>medium-sized|TRBJ2-1|TRBV29-1|-
TGCAGCGTTGGGGTTGATGAGCAGTTCTTC
CSVGVDEQFF
>medium-sized|TRBJ2-2|TRBV30|-
TGTGCCTGGTCGTCAGGGCCCGGGGAGCTGTTTTTT
CAWSSGPGELFF
>-|TRBJ1-1|TRBV29-1|-
TGCAGCGTCGGTCCAGCGTCAGGGACTGAAGCTTTCTTT
CSVGPASGTEAFF